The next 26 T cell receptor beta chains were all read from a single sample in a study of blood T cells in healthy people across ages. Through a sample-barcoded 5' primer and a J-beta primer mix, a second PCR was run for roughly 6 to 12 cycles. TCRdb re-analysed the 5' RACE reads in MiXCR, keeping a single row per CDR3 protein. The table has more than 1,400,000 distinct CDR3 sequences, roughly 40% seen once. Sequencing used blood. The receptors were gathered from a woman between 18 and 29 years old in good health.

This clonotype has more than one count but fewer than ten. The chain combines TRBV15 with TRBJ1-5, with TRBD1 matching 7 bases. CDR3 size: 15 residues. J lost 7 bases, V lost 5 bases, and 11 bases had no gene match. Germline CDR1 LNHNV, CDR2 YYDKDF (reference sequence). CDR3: CATSENRGILQPQHF. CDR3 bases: TGTGCCACCAGCGAAAACAGGGGTATCTTGCAGCCCCAGCATTTT.

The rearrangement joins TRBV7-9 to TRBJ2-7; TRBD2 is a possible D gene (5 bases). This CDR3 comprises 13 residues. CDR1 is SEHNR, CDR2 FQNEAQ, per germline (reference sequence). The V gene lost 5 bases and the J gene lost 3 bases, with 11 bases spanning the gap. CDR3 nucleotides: TGTGCCAGCAGCGACAACCGGGACTACGAGCAGTACTTC. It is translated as CASSDNRDYEQYF. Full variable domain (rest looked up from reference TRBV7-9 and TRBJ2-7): DTGVSQNPRHKITKRGQNVTFRCDPISEHNRLYWYRQTLGQGPEFLTYFQNEAQLEKSRLLSDRFSAERPKGSFSTLEIQRTEQGDSAMYLCASSDNRDYEQYFGPGTRLTVT.

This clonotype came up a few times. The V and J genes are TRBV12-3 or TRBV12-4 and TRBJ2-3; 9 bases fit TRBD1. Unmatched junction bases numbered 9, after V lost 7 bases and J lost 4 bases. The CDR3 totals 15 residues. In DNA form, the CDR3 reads TGTGCCAGCACTCATGACAGGGGGTGGTCAGATACGCAGTATTTT. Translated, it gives CASTHDRGWSDTQYF.

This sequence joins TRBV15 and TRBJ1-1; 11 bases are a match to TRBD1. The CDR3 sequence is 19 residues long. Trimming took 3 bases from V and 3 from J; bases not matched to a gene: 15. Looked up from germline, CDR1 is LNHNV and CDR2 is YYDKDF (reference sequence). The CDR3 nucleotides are TGTGCCACCAGCAGGCCCGGACAGGGGGCCTCTCTGAAGGACACTGAAGCTTTCTTT. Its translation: CATSRPGQGASLKDTEAFF.

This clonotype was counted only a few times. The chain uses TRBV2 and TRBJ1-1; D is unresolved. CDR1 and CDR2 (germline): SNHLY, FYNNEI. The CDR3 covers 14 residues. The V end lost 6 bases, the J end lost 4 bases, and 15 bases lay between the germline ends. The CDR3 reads CASRPGSESTEAFF. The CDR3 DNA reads TGTGCCAGCAGACCCGGGTCAGAGAGCACTGAAGCTTTCTTT. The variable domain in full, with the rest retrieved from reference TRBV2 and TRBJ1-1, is EPEVTQTPSHQVTQMGQEVILRCVPISNHLYFYWYRQILGQKVEFLVSFYNNEISEKSEIFDDQFSVERPDGSNFTLKIRSTKLEDSAMYFCASRPGSESTEAFFGQGTRLTVV.

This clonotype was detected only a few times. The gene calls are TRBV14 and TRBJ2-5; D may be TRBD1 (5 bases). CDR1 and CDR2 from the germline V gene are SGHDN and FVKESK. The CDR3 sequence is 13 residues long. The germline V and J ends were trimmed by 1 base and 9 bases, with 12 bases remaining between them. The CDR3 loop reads CASSQGPARAQYF. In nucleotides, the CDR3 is TGTGCCAGCAGCCAAGGGCCCGCCAGGGCCCAGTACTTC.

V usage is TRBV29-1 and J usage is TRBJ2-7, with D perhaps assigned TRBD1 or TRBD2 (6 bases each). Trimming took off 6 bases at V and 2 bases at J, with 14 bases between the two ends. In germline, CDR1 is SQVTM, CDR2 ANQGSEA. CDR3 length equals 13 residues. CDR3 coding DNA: TGCAGCGTCAAAGGGGGGAACCCCTACGAGCAGTACTTC. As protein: CSVKGGNPYEQYF.

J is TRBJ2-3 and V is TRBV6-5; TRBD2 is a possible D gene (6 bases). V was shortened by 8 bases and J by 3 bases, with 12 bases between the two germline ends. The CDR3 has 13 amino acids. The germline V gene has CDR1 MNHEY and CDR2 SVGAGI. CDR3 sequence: CASGPGETDTQYF. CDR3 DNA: TGTGCCAGCGGCCCGGGAGAGACAGATACGCAGTATTTT.

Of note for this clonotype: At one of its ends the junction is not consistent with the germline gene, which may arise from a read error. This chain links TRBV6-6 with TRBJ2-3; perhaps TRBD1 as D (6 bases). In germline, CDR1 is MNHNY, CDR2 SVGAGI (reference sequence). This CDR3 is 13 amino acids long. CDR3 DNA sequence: TGTGCCAGCAGGTCGACAGGCACAGATACGCAGTCTTTT. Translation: CASRSTGTDTQSF.

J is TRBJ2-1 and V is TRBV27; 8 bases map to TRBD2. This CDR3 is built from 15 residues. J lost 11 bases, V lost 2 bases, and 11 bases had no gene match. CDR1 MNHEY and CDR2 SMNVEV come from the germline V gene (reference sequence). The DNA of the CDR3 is TGTGCCAGCAGTTTACAGAGCGGGGGTGGGGATAAGCAGTTCTTC. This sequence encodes CASSLQSGGGDKQFF.

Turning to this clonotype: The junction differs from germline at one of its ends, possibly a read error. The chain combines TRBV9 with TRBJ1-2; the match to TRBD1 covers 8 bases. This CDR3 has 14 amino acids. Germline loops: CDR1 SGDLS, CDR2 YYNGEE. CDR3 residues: CASSDRGWSYGYTF. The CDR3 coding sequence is TGTGCCAGCAGCGACAGGGGGTGGAGCTATGGCTACACTTTC.

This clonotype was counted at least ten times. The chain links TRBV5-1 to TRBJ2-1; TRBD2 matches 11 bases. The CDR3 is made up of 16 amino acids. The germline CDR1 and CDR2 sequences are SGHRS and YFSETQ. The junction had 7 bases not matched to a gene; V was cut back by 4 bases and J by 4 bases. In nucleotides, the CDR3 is TGCGCCAGCAGCGTAACCGGGACTAGCGGATACAATGAGCAGTTCTTC. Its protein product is CASSVTGTSGYNEQFF.

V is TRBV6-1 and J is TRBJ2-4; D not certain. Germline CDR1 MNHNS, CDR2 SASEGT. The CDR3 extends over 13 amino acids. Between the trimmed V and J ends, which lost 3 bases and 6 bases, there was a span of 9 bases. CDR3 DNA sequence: TGTGCCAGCAGTGATGTCTTGGGAAACATTCAGTACTTC. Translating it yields CASSDVLGNIQYF.

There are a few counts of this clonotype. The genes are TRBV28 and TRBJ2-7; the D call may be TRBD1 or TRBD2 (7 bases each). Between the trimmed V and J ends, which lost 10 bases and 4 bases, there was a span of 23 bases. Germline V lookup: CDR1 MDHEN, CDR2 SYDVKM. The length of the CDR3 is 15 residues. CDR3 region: CATRGGLMGVYEQYF. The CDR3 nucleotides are TGTGCCACCAGGGGGGGGCTGATGGGTGTTTACGAGCAGTACTTC.

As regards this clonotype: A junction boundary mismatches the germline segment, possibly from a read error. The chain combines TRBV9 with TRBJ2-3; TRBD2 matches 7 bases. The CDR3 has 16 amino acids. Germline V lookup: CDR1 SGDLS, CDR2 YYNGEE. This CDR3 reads CAGSYTSGGSTDTQYF. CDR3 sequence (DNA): TGTGCCGGCAGCTATACATCGGGGGGAAGTACGGATACGCAGTATTTT.

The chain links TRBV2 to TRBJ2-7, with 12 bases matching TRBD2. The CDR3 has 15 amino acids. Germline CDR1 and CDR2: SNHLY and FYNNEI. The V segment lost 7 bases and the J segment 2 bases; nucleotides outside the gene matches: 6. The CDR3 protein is CASTGLAGRTYEQYF. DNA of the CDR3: TGTGCCAGCACCGGACTAGCGGGAAGAACCTACGAGCAGTACTTC.

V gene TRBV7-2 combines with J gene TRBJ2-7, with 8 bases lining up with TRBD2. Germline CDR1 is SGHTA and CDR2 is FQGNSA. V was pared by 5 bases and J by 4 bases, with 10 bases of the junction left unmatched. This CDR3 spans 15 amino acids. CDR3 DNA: TGTGCCAGCAGCCAATCCGGGACTAGTGGATACGAGCAGTACTTC. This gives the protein CASSQSGTSGYEQYF. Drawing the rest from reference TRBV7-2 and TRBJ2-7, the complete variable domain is GAGVSQSPSNKVTEKGKDVELRCDPISGHTALYWYRQSLGQGLEFLIYFQGNSAPDKSGLPSDRFSAERTGGSVSTLTIQRTQQEDSAVYLCASSQSGTSGYEQYFGPGTRLTVT.

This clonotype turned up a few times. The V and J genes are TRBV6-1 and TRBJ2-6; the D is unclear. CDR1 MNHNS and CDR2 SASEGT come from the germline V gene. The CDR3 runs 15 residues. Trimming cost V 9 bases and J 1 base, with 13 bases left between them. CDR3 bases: TGTGCCAGTTATCAGCCAAGTTCTGGGGCCAACGTCCTGACTTTC. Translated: CASYQPSSGANVLTF.

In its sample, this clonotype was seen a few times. Written as DNA, the CDR3 is TGTGCCAGCAGCCAAGAGGGAGGGGCGGTCTCCTACGAGCAGTACTTC. This translates into CASSQEGGAVSYEQYF. The chain has TRBV4-2 and TRBJ2-7; 7 positions match TRBD2. The V gene end was trimmed by 0 bases and the J gene end by 0 bases; junction bases not matched to a gene: 5. The CDR3 runs 16 residues. The germline V gene has CDR1 LGHNA and CDR2 YNFKEQ.

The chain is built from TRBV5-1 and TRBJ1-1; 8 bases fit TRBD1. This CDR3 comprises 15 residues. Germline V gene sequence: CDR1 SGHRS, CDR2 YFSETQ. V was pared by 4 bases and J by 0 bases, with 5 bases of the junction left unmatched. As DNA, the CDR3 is TGCGCCAGCAGCCAGGCACAGGGGGTGAACACTGAAGCTTTCTTT. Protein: CASSQAQGVNTEAFF.

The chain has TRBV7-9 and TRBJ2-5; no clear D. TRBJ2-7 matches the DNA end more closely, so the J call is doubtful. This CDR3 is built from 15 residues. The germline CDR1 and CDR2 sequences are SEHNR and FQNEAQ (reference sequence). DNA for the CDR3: TGTGCCAGCATGGGCATAAACACGCCTGGCGACGAGCAGTACTTC. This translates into CASMGINTPGDEQYF.

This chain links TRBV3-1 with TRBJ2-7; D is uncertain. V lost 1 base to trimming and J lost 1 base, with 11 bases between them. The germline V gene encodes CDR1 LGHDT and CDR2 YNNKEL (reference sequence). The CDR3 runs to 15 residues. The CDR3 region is CASSQVPSVSYEQYF. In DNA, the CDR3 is TGTGCCAGCAGCCAAGTCCCCAGCGTGTCCTACGAGCAGTACTTC.

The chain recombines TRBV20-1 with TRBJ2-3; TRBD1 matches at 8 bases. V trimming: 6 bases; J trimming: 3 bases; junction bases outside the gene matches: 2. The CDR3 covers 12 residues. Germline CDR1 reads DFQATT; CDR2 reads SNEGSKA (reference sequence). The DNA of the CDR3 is TGCAGTGCAAACAGGGGGACAGATACGCAGTATTTT. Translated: CSANRGTDTQYF.

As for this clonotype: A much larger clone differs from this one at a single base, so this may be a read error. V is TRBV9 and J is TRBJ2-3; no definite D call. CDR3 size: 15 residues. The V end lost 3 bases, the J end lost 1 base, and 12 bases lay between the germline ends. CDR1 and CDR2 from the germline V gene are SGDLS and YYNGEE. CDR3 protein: CASSGAGGRTDTQYF. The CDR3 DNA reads TGTGCCAGCAGCGGCGCTGGCGGTCGCACAGATACGCAGTATTTT. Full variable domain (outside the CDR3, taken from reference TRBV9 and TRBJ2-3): DSGVTQTPKHLITATGQRVTLRCSPRSGDLSVYWYQQSLDQGLQFLIQYYNGEERAKGNILERFSAQQFPDLHSELNLSSLELGDSALYFCASSGAGGRTDTQYFGPGTRLTVL.

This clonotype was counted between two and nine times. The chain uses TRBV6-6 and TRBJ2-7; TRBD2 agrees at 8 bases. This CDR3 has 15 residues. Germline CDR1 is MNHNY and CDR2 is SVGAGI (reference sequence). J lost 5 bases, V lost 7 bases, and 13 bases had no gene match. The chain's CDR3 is CASTLGRTSPHEQYF. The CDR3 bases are TGTGCCAGCACCCTCGGGAGGACTAGCCCCCACGAGCAGTACTTC.

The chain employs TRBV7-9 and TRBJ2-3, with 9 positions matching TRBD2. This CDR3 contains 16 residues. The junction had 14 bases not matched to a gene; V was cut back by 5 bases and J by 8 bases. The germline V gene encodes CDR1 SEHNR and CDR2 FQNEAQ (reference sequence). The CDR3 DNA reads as TGTGCCAGCAGCAAAAATAGCGGGGGCCCCACCGGTACGCAGTATTTT. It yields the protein CASSKNSGGPTGTQYF.